This section outlines one TCR beta chain sequence together with its context. Antigen specificity is unknown. The repertoire was sequenced with immunoSEQ multiplex PCR; TCRdb's copy has only in-frame clones and lacks some. The table records over 45,000 clones, around three quarters of them present only once. The sample originates from a study of T cells in localized non-small cell lung cancer. Notes on the study in general: Compared with tumor, uninvolved adjacent lung displayed greater T cell clonality, ranking highest overall. Those with higher blood T cell density had longer overall survival. Researchers found a median approximately 53 of the top 100 tumor clones in adjacent lung.

V dropped 1 base and J dropped 0 bases, with 10 bases sitting between them. CDR1 is SEHNR and CDR2 is FQNEAQ in the germline V gene (reference sequence). There are 16 residues in the CDR3. The TCR originated in a man aged 35 to 69 with stage I squamous cell lung carcinoma. The sequences come from peripheral blood, collected before any cancer treatment. The J gene is TRBJ1-3, the V gene TRBV7-9; tentative D call: TRBD1 (5 bases). The chain's CDR3 is CASSLEQASSGNTIYF. As DNA, the CDR3 is TGTGCCAGCAGCTTAGAACAGGCCAGCTCTGGAAACACCATATATTTT.